The source of this T cell receptor (beta chain) is a study of vaccination and CD4 T cells after COVID-19. About the research overall: Six males and four females constituted the convalescent cohort, two of whom were Hispanic.

Whole-study findings and limits: No early post-infection timepoints were studied, and convalescent patients studied were relatively few.

Positive PCR dates ranged from March to December 2020; these dates predated US Alpha, Beta and Delta variants. Germline-derived CDR1 and CDR2 are MGHRA and YSYEKL. CDR3 size: 14 residues. V was cut by 3 bases and J by 0 bases, with 8 bases left in between. TCRdb used MiXCR to reprocess the PCR reads, holding one entry per CDR3 protein. The sample has 25,000 or so distinct CDR3 sequences; 45% to 55% are singletons. This clonotype was seen once. Its target is not known. Sequences were derived from CD4+ T cells from blood, sampled before SARS-CoV-2 vaccination. The sequence was collected from a human donor who had recovered from COVID-19. This chain connects TRBV4-1 to TRBJ2-5, with D maybe TRBD2 (5 bases). CDR3 loop: CASSQSGNQETQYF. The CDR3 nucleotides read TGCGCCAGCAGCCAGAGCGGCAACCAAGAGACCCAGTACTTC.